A single T cell receptor (beta chain) is shown here with its context. Its antigen has not been determined. Base qualities were left out, and no much larger clone turns up one base away. V has 7 bases trimmed and J has 5 bases trimmed; junction bases matching no gene number 10. CDR1 and CDR2 were assigned from the germline V gene as WSHSY and SAAADI. The CDR3, cysteine through phenylalanine, is 15 amino acids long. Only CDR3 DNA is held: 45 bases, read in frame from base 1. These data belong to a study of memory CD4+ T cells and cytomegalovirus serostatus (dated by TCRdb to between 2018 and 2020). Describing the broader study: The cohort comprised about 33 healthy Belgian adults, 9 CMV seropositive and some 25 CMV seronegative. The study sequenced CD4+ memory TCRbeta repertoires of a Belgian cohort with known cytomegalovirus serostatus to replicate a published TCR-based CMV serostatus classifier. Overall results and qualifications from the work: The results were read as suggesting that the CMV-associated TCR signature is, for the most part, present in the CD4+ memory repertoire. For CMV serostatus prediction, a median bootstrapped AUC of roughly 0.94 was reached with the original framework, and a median bootstrapped AUC of around 0.9 was reached with a US-trained random forest. On the Belgian cohort, the classifier built on the original framework reached a median bootstrapped AUC of around 0.96, with a 95% CI of 0.76-1.00. Of fewer than 200 previously reported CMV-associated TCRbeta sequences, some 67 appeared in the CD4+ memory repertoires, each in one to five individuals. Only CD4+CD45RO+ memory cells were sequenced, in contrast to the original study, which included naive and memory CD4+ and CD8+ populations.

The Quick-DNA Microprep Kit was used to extract genomic DNA from the sorted cells. TCRbeta DNA was amplified with the immunoSEQ hsTCRbeta kit following the manufacturer's protocol. TCRbeta libraries were sequenced on an Illumina MiSeq instrument. Per the authors' processing: After out-of-frame sequences were removed, 2,204,828 distinct TCRbeta sequences remained, averaging about 67,000 per individual. Each individual was scored according to the count of fewer than 200 previously reported CMV-associated TCRbeta sequences and the total productive distinct TCRbeta count. A beta-binomial model was reimplemented in Python, and random forests from scikit-learn, run with default parameters, were trained on data from the US cohort. Classifier performance on the Belgian cohort was summarized as median AUC with percentile confidence intervals over 10,000 bootstrap iterations. The table comes from immuneACCESS by way of TCRdb, which keeps in-frame sequences with V and J called. Part of the clones is missing from these tables; in studies checked, under half for an unresolved V gene and the rest for unknown reasons. That table gives V, J and clone size, and the DNA gave D and trimming. This sample lists 60,000 or so clones; around 82% were detected once. Of the sample, just under 0.5% is held by the ten largest clones.

Single viable CD3+CD4+CD8-CD45RO+ cells were sorted as memory CD4+ T cells on a FACSAria II. CMV serostatus was determined using a Roche Elecsys assay that detects serum IgG against CMV pp150, pp28, p38 and p52. Following thawing, total CD4+ T cells were enriched through positive selection using CD4 magnetic microbeads. Samples originated from another study that specifically interrogated the CD4+ T cell memory repertoire. Peripheral blood mononuclear cells were isolated and cryopreserved according to standard operating procedures, and serum was kept at -80 degrees C. CD3-PerCP (BW264/56), CD4-APC (RPA-T4), CD45RO-PE (UCHT1) and CD8-Pacific Orange (3B5) antibodies were used for staining, and non-viable cells were excluded with Sytox blue.

The sequence links TRBV10-2 to TRBJ2-5; TRBD2 lines up with 10 middle nucleotides. The sequenced material came from memory CD4+ T cells from blood. This TCR came from an adult in good health and CMV-seronegative. Some clones in this sample may be carry-over from other donors' samples. The CDR3 is CASTPSGSRGETQYF. The DNA sequence follows: TGCGCCAGCACCCCTAGCGGGAGTAGAGGGGAGACCCAGTACTTC.